This TCR beta chain stems from a study of blood T cell repertoires in COVID-19. Whole-study context: From T cells, B-cell-depleted T cells, or PBMCs came the material, which was cDNA or gDNA.

CDR1 is MGHRA and CDR2 is YSYEKL in the germline V gene. The CDR3 is made up of 13 amino acids. The V segment lost 10 bases and the J segment 1 base; nucleotides outside the gene matches: 6. Repertoires were generated with immunoSEQ multiplex PCR, while TCRdb's copy carries only in-frame clones and drops some. The sample yields 150,000 to 200,000 clones, around 90% seen once. This chain joins TRBV4-1 and TRBJ1-1; 7 positions match TRBD1. Material for sequencing was peripheral blood. The clonotype originates from a human donor in a cohort sampled during active COVID-19. CDR3 sequence reads: CANPGQPNTEAFF. The CDR3 DNA is TGCGCCAACCCGGGACAGCCGAACACTGAAGCTTTCTTT.